The 25 T cell receptor beta chains below were found in one sample sequenced in a study of CD8 T cells in Susac syndrome. When the RNA was reverse transcribed, random hexamers were used with an input of about 0.45 to 1 ug. From the immunoSEQ multiplex PCR reads, TCRdb called clonotypes with MiXCR, one entry per CDR3 protein. Here the sample spans some 200,000 distinct CDR3 sequences, 95% being singletons. The sequenced sample was CD4+ T cells from PBMCs. The receptors derive from a human donor with multiple sclerosis.

V is TRBV5-1 and J is TRBJ1-1; D uncertain. V lost 8 bases and J 1 base, leaving 12 bases between the germline ends. Germline loops: CDR1 SGHRS, CDR2 YFSETQ. This CDR3 is 13 amino acids long. The CDR3 loop is CARSMWGNTEAFF. CDR3 sequence (DNA): TGCGCCAGGTCCATGTGGGGGAACACTGAAGCTTTCTTT.

This clonotype was observed a single time. The chain links TRBV5-1 to TRBJ2-7; TRBD2 agrees at 10 bases. Germline CDR1 SGHRS, CDR2 YFSETQ. The CDR3 contains 14 residues. Losses at the gene ends were 0 bases for V and 6 bases for J; bases not matched to a gene: 3. As DNA, the CDR3 is TGCGCCAGCAGCTTGGGTCTAGCGGGAGCCGAGCAGTACTTC. It translates to CASSLGLAGAEQYF.

This clonotype was counted a few times. The V call is TRBV3-1, the J call TRBJ2-1; no definite D call. V was pared by 3 bases and J by 7 bases, with 4 bases between. Germline values: CDR1 LGHDT, CDR2 YNNKEL (reference sequence). This CDR3 comprises 11 residues. This CDR3 reads CASSQGNEQFF. DNA for the CDR3: TGTGCCAGCAGCCAGGGGAATGAGCAGTTCTTC.

J is TRBJ1-2 and V is TRBV7-9; the D gene is possibly TRBD1 (5 bases). Trimming removed 3 bases at V and 0 bases at J, with 8 bases between. Germline V lookup: CDR1 SEHNR, CDR2 FQNEAQ (reference sequence). This CDR3 contains 14 residues. DNA for the CDR3: TGTGCCAGCAGCTTGGACATTGCTAACTATGGCTACACCTTC. Its translation is CASSLDIANYGYTF.

V is TRBV30 and J is TRBJ1-2, with a tentative D call TRBD1 (5 bases). The CDR3 totals 13 residues. Germline CDR1 is GTSNPN and CDR2 is SVGIG (reference sequence). Trimming took 5 bases from V and 4 from J, leaving 14 bases between them. CDR3 in amino acids: CAWQGRLGYGYTF. In nucleotides, the CDR3 is TGTGCCTGGCAGGGACGGCTCGGCTATGGCTACACCTTC.

CDR3 sequence: CASGTSGSYEQYF. CDR3 bases: TGTGCCAGCGGGACTAGCGGGAGCTACGAGCAGTACTTC. V is TRBV6-5 and J is TRBJ2-7; TRBD2 matches 14 bases. The junction had 0 bases not matched to a gene; V was cut back by 8 bases and J by 3 bases. This CDR3 comprises 13 residues. Germline V gene lookup returns CDR1 MNHEY and CDR2 SVGAGI.

The genes are TRBV25-1 and TRBJ2-2; D gene ambiguous. The CDR3 runs to 13 residues. V was cut by 6 bases and J by 6 bases, with 11 bases left in between. Germline CDR1 and CDR2: MGHDK and SYGVNS. The DNA of the CDR3 is TGTGCCAGCAGCCTAGAGTGGTCCGGGGAGCTGTTTTTT. This codes for CASSLEWSGELFF.

V is TRBV28 and J is TRBJ1-2; no clear D. Germline V lookup: CDR1 MDHEN, CDR2 SYDVKM. With 8 bases removed from V and 8 bases from J, the gap between germline ends came to 21 bases. This CDR3 is 14 amino acids long. DNA for the CDR3: TGTGCCAGCTACGCACAGTTCTTCTTGAGGGGCTACACCTTC. Translating gives CASYAQFFLRGYTF.

CDR3 coding DNA: TGTGCCACCGCCAGCCGCGGCTACAATGAGCAGTTCTTC. Its protein is CATASRGYNEQFF. The chain carries TRBV24-1 and TRBJ2-1; D not certain. Trimming left V 9 bases short and J 3 bases short, with 11 bases between. CDR3 length equals 13 residues. Looked up from germline, CDR1 is KGHDR and CDR2 is SFDVKD.

V gene TRBV18 combines with J gene TRBJ2-3; tentatively, D is TRBD1 or TRBD2 (5 bases each). The germline V gene encodes CDR1 KGHSH and CDR2 LQKENI. V shed 3 bases and J shed 1 base, with 17 bases lying between them. The CDR3 has 17 residues. CDR3 nucleotides: TGTGCCAGCTCACCTTCAGGGACCCGACAAGGCACAGATACGCAGTATTTT. It translates to CASSPSGTRQGTDTQYF.

This clonotype was counted a single time. The rearrangement links TRBV5-1 to TRBJ2-4, with 9 bases that match TRBD1. This CDR3 comprises 14 residues. J gave up 7 bases and V 4 bases, and 6 bases lay outside the gene matches. CDR1 SGHRS and CDR2 YFSETQ come from the germline V gene. The CDR3 DNA follows: TGCGCCAGCAGCCGGGGACAGGGTTTGAACATTCAGTACTTC. Translating gives CASSRGQGLNIQYF. The full variable domain, its missing parts supplied by reference TRBV5-1 and TRBJ2-4, is KAGVTQTPRYLIKTRGQQVTLSCSPISGHRSVSWYQQTPGQGLQFLFEYFSETQRNKGNFPGRFSGRQFSNSRSEMNVSTLELGDSALYLCASSRGQGLNIQYFGAGTRLSVL.

The rearrangement links TRBV15 to TRBJ2-3, with TRBD2 matching 7 bases. CDR3 length equals 17 residues. Germline assignment: CDR1 LNHNV and CDR2 YYDKDF (reference sequence). The ends lost 0 bases at V and 2 bases at J; junction bases unmatched: 8. The CDR3: CATSRESPSGLTDTQYF. In nucleotides, the CDR3 is TGTGCCACCAGCAGAGAATCACCTAGCGGCCTCACAGATACGCAGTATTTT.

The rearrangement uses TRBV20-1 and TRBJ2-1, with D maybe TRBD1 (5 bases). From germline, CDR1 is DFQATT and CDR2 SNEGSKA (reference sequence). Trimming left V 5 bases short and J 0 bases short, with 17 bases between. The CDR3 has 16 amino acids. For the CDR3, the DNA is TGCAGTGCTGCACCAAGGCAGGGTGGCTCCTACAATGAGCAGTTCTTC. Protein: CSAAPRQGGSYNEQFF.

The chain uses TRBV5-1 and TRBJ1-2; TRBD1 aligns across 8 bases. This CDR3 is built from 15 residues. The germline V gene has CDR1 SGHRS and CDR2 YFSETQ. Trimming at V came to 0 bases and at J to 6 bases, leaving 7 bases not matched to a gene. This chain's CDR3 is CASSLARTGTDGYTF. DNA of the CDR3: TGCGCCAGCAGCTTGGCCCGGACAGGGACGGATGGCTACACCTTC.

This clonotype was observed a single time. The chain recombines TRBV2 with TRBJ2-7; D is possibly TRBD2 (7 bases). The CDR3 has 15 amino acids. V shed 7 bases and J shed 3 bases, with 19 bases lying between them. From germline, CDR1 is SNHLY and CDR2 FYNNEI. CDR3 coding DNA: TGTGCCAGCATGGGAGGGGGTGCCCGCAACTACGAGCAGTACTTC. It yields the protein CASMGGGARNYEQYF. The whole variable domain, filled in from reference TRBV2 and TRBJ2-7, reads EPEVTQTPSHQVTQMGQEVILRCVPISNHLYFYWYRQILGQKVEFLVSFYNNEISEKSEIFDDQFSVERPDGSNFTLKIRSTKLEDSAMYFCASMGGGARNYEQYFGPGTRLTVT.

The CDR3 protein is CASSRLRADYTEAFF. CDR3 bases: TGCGCCAGCAGTCGCCTAAGGGCAGACTACACTGAAGCTTTCTTT. V and J are TRBV5-1 and TRBJ1-1, with D unclear. V was cut by 5 bases and J by 3 bases, with 17 bases left in between. The CDR3 loop spans 15 amino acids. From germline, CDR1 is SGHRS and CDR2 YFSETQ.

This sequence joins TRBV15 and TRBJ1-2; D gene uncertain. The V gene's germline CDR1 is LNHNV and CDR2 YYDKDF (reference sequence). This CDR3 contains 13 residues. The V end was cut by 3 bases, the J end by 8 bases, with 13 bases between. The CDR3 spells CATSSSRMAGYTF. CDR3 DNA sequence: TGTGCCACCAGCAGCTCGAGGATGGCGGGCTACACCTTC.

Written as DNA, the CDR3 is TGTGCCAGCAGCTCCTACGGACAGGTAGAAAGCTCCTACGAGCAGTACTTC. Protein: CASSSYGQVESSYEQYF. The rearrangement joins TRBV13 to TRBJ2-7, with 7 nucleotides matching TRBD1. This CDR3 is built from 17 residues. V lost 4 bases, J lost 0 bases, and 12 bases stayed unmatched. Germline values: CDR1 PRHDT, CDR2 FYEKMQ (reference sequence). Full variable domain (remainder filled in from reference TRBV13 and TRBJ2-7): AAGVIQSPRHLIKEKRETATLKCYPIPRHDTVYWYQQGPGQDPQFLISFYEKMQSDKGSIPDRFSAQQFSDYHSELNMSSLELGDSALYFCASSSYGQVESSYEQYFGPGTRLTVT.

The V and J genes are TRBV5-1 and TRBJ2-1; 7 nucleotides line up with TRBD1. V lost 0 bases and J lost 3; bases outside the gene matches: 3. From germline, CDR1 is SGHRS and CDR2 YFSETQ. The CDR3 spans 15 residues. This CDR3 reads CASSLADRVYNEQFF. DNA of the CDR3: TGCGCCAGCAGCTTGGCTGACAGGGTCTACAATGAGCAGTTCTTC.

The chain carries TRBV27 and TRBJ2-3; TRBD1 might be the D (6 bases). V was clipped by 5 bases and J by 0 bases, with 12 bases between them. The CDR3 has 15 amino acids. The germline CDR1 and CDR2 sequences are MNHEY and SMNVEV (reference sequence). CDR3 sequence reads: CASSDGTRSTDTQYF. The CDR3, as DNA: TGTGCCAGCAGTGACGGGACAAGAAGCACAGATACGCAGTATTTT.

The V and J genes are TRBV20-1 and TRBJ1-5; weak D call: TRBD1 (5 bases). The germline CDR1 and CDR2 sequences are DFQATT and SNEGSKA (reference sequence). The V end was cut by 5 bases, the J end by 3 bases, with 11 bases between. The CDR3 contains 13 residues. The CDR3 here is CSASDKPNQPQHF. In nucleotides, the CDR3 is TGCAGTGCTTCGGACAAGCCCAATCAGCCCCAGCATTTT.

V is TRBV6-6 and J is TRBJ2-7; D is perhaps TRBD1 (8 bases). Trimming pared 2 bases from V and 1 base from J, leaving 12 bases between. Germline V CDR1 and CDR2: MNHNY, SVGAGI (reference sequence). This CDR3 is 15 amino acids long. The CDR3 loop is CASSYGGDRSYEQYF. In nucleotides, the CDR3 is TGTGCCAGCAGTTACGGGGGGGACAGGTCCTACGAGCAGTACTTC.

The chain recombines TRBV5-1 with TRBJ1-1; D is perhaps TRBD1 (5 bases). Deletions cut 7 bases from V and 1 base from J, with 11 bases between. Germline V lookup: CDR1 SGHRS, CDR2 YFSETQ. The length of the CDR3 is 13 residues. CDR3 sequence reads: CASLAGQNTEAFF. DNA of the CDR3: TGCGCCAGCTTGGCAGGGCAGAACACTGAAGCTTTCTTT.

This chain joins TRBV29-1 and TRBJ2-7; D gene unclear. The germline gives CDR1 SQVTM, CDR2 ANQGSEA. Trimming cost V 6 bases and J 3 bases, with 9 bases left between them. The CDR3 totals 11 residues. The CDR3 bases are TGCAGCGTCCGGGTCCACTACGAGCAGTACTTC. Protein sequence: CSVRVHYEQYF.

The chain links TRBV29-1 to TRBJ2-1; tentatively, D is TRBD2 (6 bases). This CDR3 spans 14 amino acids. The V and J ends lost 7 bases and 3 bases respectively, with 16 bases between them. Germline V gene lookup returns CDR1 SQVTM and CDR2 ANQGSEA. The CDR3 nucleotides are TGCAGCGGCCGTCTAGCGCCAAACTACAATGAGCAGTTCTTC. This codes for CSGRLAPNYNEQFF.